This T cell receptor (beta chain) is from a study of blood T cell repertoires in COVID-19. Study overall: Some COVID-19 samples were acute and others convalescent; all came from the United States, Italy and Spain.

Produced via immunoSEQ multiplex PCR; TCRdb's table is partial and in-frame only. The sample lists about 280,000 clones, approximately 90% occurring once. V shed 8 bases and J 5 bases; nucleotides not matched to a gene: 5. Germline-derived CDR1 and CDR2 are MDHEN and SYDVKM. The CDR3 length is 13 residues. Cohort allocation depended upon clinical history that participants reported. The sequence was collected from a woman between 40 and 50 years old who had recovered from COVID-19. The chain couples TRBV28 to TRBJ2-5; TRBD1 matches 10 bases. The sample was PBMCs or T cells enriched from blood (not recorded which). CDR3 in DNA: TGTGCCAGCGCGACAGGGGGCGCTGAGACCCAGTACTTC. It yields the protein CASATGGAETQYF.